This is a list of T cell receptor beta chains from one sample in a study of CD8+ T cells in alopecia areata. The table came from immunoSEQ multiplex PCR; TCRdb's copy has only in-frame clones and leaves some out. This sample has 150,000 to 200,000 clones; about three fifths occur once, and the top ten carry about 1.3%. Specimen: CD4+ T cells sorted from blood, collected between weeks 49 and 50, from a patient treated with tofacitinib. Receptors were obtained from a human donor with alopecia areata. Each CDR3 is given with its conserved first and last residue. The D gene is left open where the match is weak. Rows give clone size only sometimes, using once, few, many, or a class for an expanded clone.

len,abundance,j_gene,v_gene,d_gene,CDR3aa,CDR3nt
12,many,TRBJ2-3,TRBV7-3,NA,CASSLDRNTQYF,TGTGCCAGCAGCTTGGATCGGAATACGCAGTATTTT
13,NA,TRBJ1-2,TRBV6-5,TRBD1,CASTVGQGGGYTF,TGTGCCAGCACCGTTGGACAGGGAGGTGGCTACACCTTC
14,NA,TRBJ1-2,TRBV7-2,NA,CASSDMLRSYGYTF,TGTGCCAGCAGCGACATGCTCAGGAGCTATGGCTACACCTTC
13,few,TRBJ2-7,TRBV10-3,TRBD2,CAIRAGGPYEQYF,TGTGCCATCCGGGCGGGGGGCCCCTACGAGCAGTACTTC
16,NA,TRBJ2-1,TRBV5-1,NA,CASSLESSISYNEQFF,TGCGCCAGCAGCTTGGAGTCTAGCATCTCCTACAATGAGCAGTTCTTC
15,once,TRBJ2-3,TRBV29-1,TRBD1,CSVPPEDRGTDTQYF,TGCAGCGTTCCACCCGAGGACAGGGGCACAGATACGCAGTATTTT
14,once,TRBJ2-7,TRBV11-2,TRBD2,CASRIAGGSYEQYF,TGTGCCAGCAGGATAGCGGGGGGGTCTTACGAGCAGTACTTC
15,NA,TRBJ2-1,TRBV14,NA,CASSGAVLGGEEQFF,TGTGCCAGCAGCGGAGCAGTACTTGGAGGGGAGGAGCAGTTCTTC
13,NA,TRBJ1-2,TRBV7-2,TRBD1,CASSPGQGYGYTF,TGTGCCAGCAGCCCCGGACAGGGCTATGGCTACACCTTC
12,NA,TRBJ1-2,TRBV29-1,NA,CSVERRNYGYTF,TGCAGCGTTGAGCGGAGAAACTATGGCTACACCTTC
14,NA,TRBJ1-2,TRBV30,NA,CAWSVRLANYGYTF,TGTGCCTGGAGTGTGCGTCTAGCTAACTATGGCTACACCTTC
13,NA,TRBJ1-1,TRBV30,NA,CALTRGALTEAFF,TGTGCCCTGACTAGGGGGGCTCTTACTGAAGCTTTCTTT
13,NA,TRBJ1-2,TRBV29-1,NA,CSVEVGSGYGYTF,TGCAGCGTTGAAGTAGGAAGCGGCTATGGCTACACCTTC
15,NA,TRBJ1-1,TRBV7-2,NA,CASRMVQGSGTEAFF,TGTGCCAGCAGGATGGTACAGGGAAGTGGCACTGAAGCTTTCTTT
18,NA,TRBJ2-3,TRBV27,TRBD2,CASSMRGWGGGAIDTQYF,TGTGCCAGCAGTATGCGGGGTTGGGGCGGGGGGGCCATAGATACGCAGTATTTT
12,NA,TRBJ2-2,TRBV29-1,NA,CSVEAGTGELFF,TGCAGCGTTGAAGCAGGAACCGGGGAGCTGTTTTTT